Listed below are T cell receptor beta chains from one sample, sequenced in a study of spatial heterogeneity in lung cancer. One entry per CDR3 protein results from TCRdb running MiXCR on the 5' RACE reads. The profile shows more than 20,000 distinct CDR3 sequences, over 4.5% of them singletons. Sequenced here: PBMCs, sampled at surgery. These TCRs come from a male donor with early-stage non-small cell lung cancer. CDR3s include the opening cysteine and the closing phenylalanine or tryptophan. Each record gives: D gene, V gene, clone size, J gene, CDR3 protein, CDR3 DNA. A D gene is named only where the DNA matches it firmly. Clone sizes are given selectively: once, few, many, or a class where the clone is expanded.

NA	TRBV7-9	many	TRBJ1-4	CASSLTGTFNEKLFF	TGTGCCAGCAGCCTAACCGGGACCTTTAATGAAAAACTGTTTTTT
NA	TRBV27	many	TRBJ2-7	CASSLRQGGYEQYF	TGTGCCAGCAGTTTACGGCAGGGGGGTTACGAGCAGTACTTC
NA	TRBV3-1	few	TRBJ2-2	CASSQDTTTGELFF	TGTGCCAGCAGCCAAGATACCACCACCGGGGAGCTGTTTTTT
NA	TRBV6-6	NA	TRBJ2-5	CASSGGGEETQYF	TGTGCCAGCAGTGGCGGAGGGGAAGAGACCCAGTACTTC
TRBD1	TRBV12-3/TRBV12-4	medium-sized	TRBJ1-4	CASSLGQINEKLFF	TGTGCCAGCAGCTTGGGACAGATTAATGAAAAACTGTTTTTT
NA	TRBV5-1	medium-sized	TRBJ1-6	CASSLGLQVNSPLHF	TGCGCCAGCAGCTTGGGCCTACAGGTTAATTCACCCCTCCACTTT
NA	TRBV6-2/TRBV6-3	many	TRBJ2-3	CASSSTGGYFDTQYF	TGTGCCAGCAGTTCTACCGGCGGGTATTTTGATACGCAGTATTTT
NA	TRBV6-1	many	TRBJ1-5	CASSEWVSNQPQHF	TGTGCCAGCAGTGAATGGGTTAGCAATCAGCCCCAGCATTTT
TRBD1	TRBV27	medium-sized	TRBJ2-2	CASSLNQGASSTGELFF	TGTGCCAGCAGTCTAAATCAGGGGGCTAGTAGCACCGGGGAGCTGTTTTTT
NA	TRBV7-3	many	TRBJ2-3	CASSPQAASTDTQYF	TGTGCCAGCAGCCCGCAAGCGGCTAGCACAGATACGCAGTATTTT
NA	TRBV11-1	many	TRBJ2-3	CASSDSWGHRADTQYF	TGTGCCAGCAGCGACTCATGGGGCCACAGGGCAGATACGCAGTATTTT
TRBD1	TRBV7-2	many	TRBJ1-1	CASSRRQGNAEAFF	TGTGCCAGCAGCCGACGACAGGGGAACGCTGAAGCTTTCTTT
NA	TRBV27	many	TRBJ2-7	CASSPGLLHEQYF	TGTGCCAGCAGTCCTGGTCTCCTCCACGAGCAGTACTTC
NA	TRBV29-1	medium-sized	TRBJ2-1	CSVRQNPWHEQFF	TGCAGCGTACGACAGAACCCTTGGCATGAGCAGTTCTTC
TRBD2	TRBV27	many	TRBJ2-5	CASSLKGTSGGLPQETQYF	TGTGCCAGCAGTCTAAAAGGGACTAGCGGGGGACTACCCCAAGAGACCCAGTACTTC
TRBD1	TRBV10-2	many	TRBJ2-5	CASSEMDRGTQYF	TGCGCCAGCAGTGAAATGGACAGGGGGACCCAGTACTTC
TRBD2	TRBV30	many	TRBJ2-3	CAWSTGLAASTDTQYF	TGTGCCTGGTCCACTGGACTAGCGGCTAGCACAGATACGCAGTATTTT
TRBD1	TRBV7-9	many	TRBJ1-1	CASSSGTGRTEAFF	TGTGCCAGCAGCTCCGGGACAGGGAGGACTGAAGCTTTCTTT
TRBD1	TRBV11-3	many	TRBJ2-1	CASSSTGAPRPEQFF	TGTGCCAGCAGCTCCACAGGGGCCCCCCGGCCCGAGCAGTTCTTC
NA	TRBV19	many	TRBJ2-1	CASSLRQKSSYNEQFF	TGTGCCAGTAGTCTCAGACAGAAAAGCTCCTACAATGAGCAGTTCTTC
TRBD1	TRBV27	many	TRBJ1-5	CASSRLGGGAYQPQHF	TGTGCCAGCAGTCGTCTCGGAGGGGGCGCCTATCAGCCCCAGCATTTT
TRBD1	TRBV30	few	TRBJ2-4	CAWSVRTGTIQYF	TGTGCCTGGAGTGTACGGACAGGGACCATTCAGTACTTC
NA	TRBV27	many	TRBJ1-2	CASSLYNTGPYGYTF	TGTGCCAGCAGTTTATATAATACAGGGCCCTATGGCTACACCTTC
NA	TRBV30	NA	TRBJ1-5	CAWSSRAMGSNQPQHF	TGTGCCTGGAGTTCCAGGGCTATGGGGAGCAATCAGCCCCAGCATTTT
NA	TRBV19	many	TRBJ1-5	CASGRQGNQPQHF	TGTGCCAGTGGGCGACAGGGCAATCAGCCCCAGCATTTT
NA	TRBV20-1	many	TRBJ1-1	CSARDQGVREAFF	TGCAGTGCTAGAGATCAAGGGGTCCGTGAAGCTTTCTTT
TRBD2	TRBV27	many	TRBJ2-7	CASSLGLAGVGSYEQYF	TGTGCCAGCAGTTTAGGGCTAGCGGGAGTAGGCTCCTACGAGCAGTACTTC
TRBD1	TRBV9	NA	TRBJ2-3	CASSVSSGTGRSGQYF	TGTGCCAGCAGCGTCTCATCCGGGACAGGGAGGTCAGGGCAGTATTTT
TRBD2	TRBV15	many	TRBJ2-1	CATSRDGGPGRAEQFF	TGTGCCACCAGCAGAGATGGGGGCCCCGGGAGGGCCGAGCAGTTCTTC
NA	TRBV30	once	TRBJ2-4	CAWSVRNIQYF	TGTGCCTGGAGTGTACGAAACATTCAGTACTTC
TRBD2	TRBV4-2	many	TRBJ2-3	CASSQDPTGRGLGDTQYF	TGTGCCAGCAGCCAAGATCCCACCGGGAGGGGATTGGGAGATACGCAGTATTTT
NA	TRBV6-5	many	TRBJ2-2	CASSYGDRNTGELFF	TGTGCCAGCAGTTACGGCGACAGAAACACCGGGGAGCTGTTTTTT
NA	TRBV6-2/TRBV6-3	many	TRBJ2-4	CASESVAKNIQYF	TGTGCCAGCGAGTCAGTAGCCAAAAACATTCAGTACTTC
NA	TRBV6-2/TRBV6-3	NA	TRBJ2-3	CASLPGHSTDTQYF	TGTGCCAGCCTCCCGGGCCATAGCACAGATACGCAGTATTTT
TRBD1	TRBV7-9	many	TRBJ1-6	CASNLGQEESPLHF	TGTGCCAGCAACCTGGGACAGGAGGAATCACCCCTCCACTTT
NA	TRBV6-5	many	TRBJ2-6	CASSYSSRSSGANVLTF	TGTGCCAGCAGTTACTCGTCGAGGAGCTCTGGGGCCAACGTCCTGACTTTC
NA	TRBV12-3/TRBV12-4	many	TRBJ2-1	CASSLAPYNEQFF	TGTGCCAGCAGTTTAGCCCCCTACAATGAGCAGTTCTTC
NA	TRBV29-1	many	TRBJ2-6	CSVEGGSGTGANVLTF	TGCAGCGTTGAAGGGGGGTCAGGGACTGGGGCCAACGTCCTGACTTTC
TRBD2	TRBV20-1	NA	TRBJ2-3	CSARDHRRAGVPDTQYF	TGCAGTGCTAGAGACCACCGGCGGGCGGGAGTTCCAGATACGCAGTATTTT
NA	TRBV29-1	many	TRBJ2-7	CSVEDLSYEQYF	TGCAGCGTTGAAGATCTAAGCTACGAGCAGTACTTC
TRBD2	TRBV6-6	many	TRBJ2-1	CASSYSLAGNNEQFF	TGTGCCAGCAGTTACTCTCTAGCGGGGAACAATGAGCAGTTCTTC
TRBD1	TRBV3-1	many	TRBJ1-1	CASSQAAGTGLSPFTEAFF	TGTGCCAGCAGCCAAGCGGCAGGGACAGGGCTTAGCCCCTTCACTGAAGCTTTCTTT
NA	TRBV4-2	many	TRBJ1-2	CASSQASLEAYGYTF	TGTGCCAGCAGCCAAGCTAGCCTAGAAGCCTATGGCTACACCTTC
NA	TRBV27	many	TRBJ2-7	CASRGRGKREQYF	TGTGCCAGCAGAGGAAGAGGGAAACGCGAGCAGTACTTC
TRBD1	TRBV5-1	many	TRBJ2-7	CASSPRGGRNEQYF	TGCGCCAGCAGCCCCCGAGGGGGCAGAAACGAGCAGTACTTC
NA	TRBV7-2	NA	TRBJ2-5	CASSLERRQTQYF	TGTGCCAGCAGCTTAGAACGTCGGCAGACCCAGTACTTC
NA	TRBV5-1	many	TRBJ2-7	CASSAGLNEEQYF	TGCGCCAGCAGCGCGGGACTTAACGAAGAGCAGTACTTC
NA	TRBV5-6	many	TRBJ2-1	CASSYGTVIYEQFF	TGTGCCAGCAGCTATGGGACGGTAATCTATGAGCAGTTCTTC
TRBD1	TRBV28	many	TRBJ1-1	CASSRDSPEAFF	TGTGCCAGCAGTCGGGACAGCCCTGAAGCTTTCTTT
TRBD2	TRBV12-3/TRBV12-4	many	TRBJ2-7	CASSLLAGGQYF	TGTGCCAGCAGCCTACTAGCGGGAGGCCAGTACTTC
NA	TRBV5-1	many	TRBJ2-7	CASSLEGGYEQYF	TGCGCCAGCAGCTTGGAAGGGGGGTACGAGCAGTACTTC
TRBD2	TRBV20-1	many	TRBJ2-3	CSARKTSGTDTQYF	TGCAGTGCTAGAAAGACTAGCGGCACAGATACGCAGTATTTT
NA	TRBV18	many	TRBJ2-7	CASSLGTDHYEQYF	TGTGCCAGCTCACTCGGGACCGACCACTACGAGCAGTACTTC
NA	TRBV29-1	many	TRBJ2-1	CSVGSPGF	TGCAGCGTTGGCTCCCCGGGCTTC
NA	TRBV5-6	many	TRBJ2-7	CASSLGSHYEQYF	TGTGCCAGCAGCTTGGGATCCCACTACGAGCAGTACTTC
NA	TRBV11-3	NA	TRBJ2-5	CASSLKGHETQYF	TGTGCCAGCAGCTTGAAAGGGCACGAGACCCAGTACTTC
NA	TRBV7-2	many	TRBJ1-5	CASSPVGNQPQHF	TGTGCCAGCAGTCCGGTGGGGAATCAGCCCCAGCATTTT
NA	TRBV25-1	many	TRBJ1-6	CASSESVRGLSPLHF	TGTGCCAGCAGTGAGAGCGTCAGGGGCCTTTCACCCCTCCACTTT
TRBD2	TRBV18	many	TRBJ2-1	CASSPGTSGSGEQFF	TGTGCCAGCTCACCTGGGACTAGCGGGAGTGGTGAGCAGTTCTTC
TRBD2	TRBV6-6	many	TRBJ2-7	CASSDPGTRRVEQYF	TGTGCCAGCAGTGACCCCGGGACTAGAAGGGTCGAGCAGTACTTC